A few counts support the clone carrying this T cell receptor beta chain. What it binds is unknown. The CDR3 covers 14 residues. The junction had 8 bases not matched to a gene; V was cut back by 7 bases and J by 5 bases. The data were taken from a study of type 1 regulatory T cells. The overall study: An in vitro protocol generated T-allo10, a Tr1-enriched, alloantigen-specific CD4 T cell product.

TCRdb passed the reads through MiXCR, listing each CDR3 protein once. The top ten clones hold roughly 2.2% of a sample with just under 65,000 distinct CDR3 sequences, about 50% of them seen once. Study results and limitations: Compared with non-Tr1 cells, Tr1 cells showed a narrower TCR repertoire.

The chain joins TRBV12-3 or TRBV12-4 to TRBJ1-5; 7 bases align to TRBD1. The clonotype originates from a human donor in good health. The sequenced sample was cultured non-Tr1 T cells, either the whole culture or a sorted T cell fraction (not recorded which). Written as DNA, the CDR3 is TGTGCCAGCAATTCAGGACAGGCGTATCAGCCCCAGCATTTT. Protein: CASNSGQAYQPQHF.